This T cell receptor (beta chain) was captured by sequencing in a study of T cells in Graves' hyperthyroidism and ophthalmopathy. Amplification of TCR beta CDR3 regions was performed using RNA transcripts as template. The TCR CDR3 was amplified in a first-round RT-PCR using the HTBI primer set. TCRdb called the multiplex PCR reads again in MiXCR, with one record for every CDR3 protein. The sample includes some 250,000 distinct CDR3 sequences, 13% to 15% of them seen just once. This clonotype has a count of ten or more. From germline, CDR1 is SGHRS and CDR2 YFSETQ. After removal of 3 bases from V and 5 bases from J, the junction contained 2 bases not matched to a gene. The CDR3 spans 14 residues.

Material for sequencing was blood. V and J are TRBV5-1 and TRBJ1-4, with TRBD1 identical over 9 bases. The source of this sequence is a woman aged 40 to 50 with Graves' hyperthyroidism that later progressed to Graves' ophthalmopathy. The CDR3 nucleotides read TGCGCCAGCAGCTGGGACAGGGTAAATGAAAAACTGTTTTTT. Its protein is CASSWDRVNEKLFF.